This is a list of T cell receptor beta chains from one sample in a study of neurological immune-mediated disorders. Each CDR3 protein is one row after TCRdb ran MiXCR on the 5' RACE reads. The sample has tens of thousands of distinct CDR3 sequences; roughly 10% are singletons. Sequenced material: PBMCs. The receptor set was obtained from a man younger than 40 in good health. Both conserved end residues are part of each CDR3. D genes are given only for firm matches. Some rows have no size entry. The others give once, few or many, or a class for an expanded clone.

J	size	V	D	CDR3	DNA
TRBJ1-2	many	TRBV20-1	-	CSAREGPRGGLPVYGYTF	TGCAGTGCTAGAGAGGGGCCCCGGGGAGGCCTTCCGGTCTATGGCTACACCTTC
TRBJ2-7	many	TRBV7-8	-	CASSLLRVTYEQYF	TGTGCCAGCAGCTTACTGAGAGTGACCTACGAGCAGTACTTC
TRBJ1-1	few	TRBV12-3/TRBV12-4	-	CASSLGSVEATEAFF	TGTGCCAGCAGTTTAGGCTCAGTAGAAGCTACTGAAGCTTTCTTT
TRBJ1-1	many	TRBV4-1	-	CASSQGEGGHTEAFF	TGCGCCAGCAGCCAAGGGGAAGGGGGACACACTGAAGCTTTCTTT
TRBJ1-5	many	TRBV4-1	-	CASSQEVSAGVSNQPQHF	TGCGCCAGCAGCCAAGAAGTATCGGCAGGGGTTAGCAATCAGCCCCAGCATTTT
TRBJ2-2	-	TRBV27	-	CASRVGAGAGELFF	TGTGCCAGCAGAGTCGGGGCAGGGGCCGGGGAGCTGTTTTTT
TRBJ2-2	many	TRBV11-2	TRBD2	CASSSSGAINTGELFF	TGTGCCAGCAGTAGTAGCGGGGCCATTAACACCGGGGAGCTGTTTTTT
TRBJ2-7	many	TRBV20-1	TRBD2	CSARRVRTSGSLYEQYF	TGCAGTGCTAGGAGGGTCCGGACTAGCGGGAGCTTATACGAGCAGTACTTC
TRBJ2-7	-	TRBV29-1	TRBD1	CSAGTVSYEQYF	TGCAGCGCTGGGACAGTCTCATACGAGCAGTACTTC
TRBJ1-3	many	TRBV5-1	TRBD1	CASSPKTGSSGNTIYF	TGCGCCAGCAGCCCGAAGACAGGGTCCTCTGGAAACACCATATATTTT
TRBJ2-3	many	TRBV28	-	CASSEPTYDQGRTDTQYF	TGTGCCAGCAGTGAACCCACCTACGATCAGGGACGCACAGATACGCAGTATTTT
TRBJ2-7	-	TRBV5-8	TRBD2	CASVLAGVTYEQYF	TGTGCCAGCGTCCTAGCGGGTGTTACCTACGAGCAGTACTTC
TRBJ2-3	many	TRBV15	TRBD2	CATSRDDSGSARGDTQYF	TGTGCCACCAGCAGAGACGATAGCGGGAGTGCCCGCGGAGATACGCAGTATTTT
TRBJ1-4	many	TRBV29-1	-	CSVVLGASNEKLFF	TGCAGCGTCGTCCTGGGGGCGTCTAATGAAAAACTGTTTTTT
TRBJ2-1	many	TRBV20-1	TRBD2	CSARGAGGRNEQFF	TGCAGTGCTAGAGGGGCGGGGGGCCGCAATGAGCAGTTCTTC
TRBJ1-4	many	TRBV28	-	CASRMNEKLFF	TGTGCCAGCAGGATGAATGAAAAACTGTTTTTT
TRBJ1-1	many	TRBV5-1	-	CASSSTVGVNTEAFF	TGCGCCAGCAGCTCAACCGTGGGGGTGAACACTGAAGCTTTCTTT
TRBJ2-2	once	TRBV5-1	-	CASSLAELYTGELFF	TGCGCCAGCAGCTTGGCCGAACTTTACACCGGGGAGCTGTTTTTT
TRBJ1-1	few	TRBV5-4	-	CASSLGWDTEAFF	TGTGCCAGCAGCTTGGGCTGGGACACTGAAGCTTTCTTT
TRBJ2-2	-	TRBV5-1	-	CASSPSPVEGVGELFF	TGCGCCAGCAGCCCCTCCCCAGTTGAGGGCGTCGGGGAGCTGTTTTTT
TRBJ2-1	many	TRBV10-3	TRBD2	CAINAGRHSYNEQFF	TGTGCCATCAATGCCGGGAGGCACTCCTACAATGAGCAGTTCTTC
TRBJ2-3	-	TRBV29-1	-	CSVARADTQYF	TGCAGCGTAGCCAGGGCTGATACGCAGTATTTT
TRBJ2-3	few	TRBV4-1	-	CASSQTPGAGVVDTQYF	TGCGCCAGCAGCCAAACCCCCGGGGCAGGGGTGGTAGATACGCAGTATTTT
TRBJ2-2	many	TRBV12-3/TRBV12-4	TRBD1	CASSATGLTGELFF	TGTGCCAGCAGTGCGACAGGGTTGACCGGGGAGCTGTTTTTT
TRBJ2-5	many	TRBV5-6	TRBD2	CATTQRAGGRETQYF	TGTGCCACCACCCAGAGAGCGGGAGGGAGGGAGACCCAGTACTTC
TRBJ2-7	many	TRBV24-1	-	CATAEGDPETEQYF	TGTGCCACCGCGGAGGGGGACCCGGAGACCGAGCAGTACTTC
TRBJ2-1	many	TRBV3-1	TRBD2	CASSYVLTSGMGNEQFF	TGTGCCAGCAGCTACGTCTTGACTAGCGGGATGGGTAATGAGCAGTTCTTC
TRBJ2-7	many	TRBV7-9	TRBD2	CASSFPLREDEQYF	TGTGCCAGCAGCTTTCCCTTGCGGGAGGACGAGCAGTACTTC
TRBJ2-7	many	TRBV6-6	-	CASSWNLYEQYF	TGTGCCAGCAGTTGGAACTTATACGAGCAGTACTTC
TRBJ2-5	many	TRBV27	-	CASSTIAEQETQYF	TGTGCCAGCAGCACCATAGCGGAACAAGAGACCCAGTACTTC
TRBJ2-4	many	TRBV4-1	-	CASSQDPPDRPKNIQYF	TGCGCCAGCAGCCAAGATCCGCCAGATCGACCCAAAAACATTCAGTACTTC
TRBJ2-7	many	TRBV7-2	TRBD1	CASSSGQAEQYF	TGTGCCAGCAGCTCGGGACAGGCCGAGCAGTACTTC
TRBJ2-7	many	TRBV20-1	TRBD1	CSAREQGAYEQYF	TGCAGTGCTAGAGAACAGGGGGCCTACGAGCAGTACTTC
TRBJ2-3	few	TRBV29-1	-	CSVGNTQYF	TGCAGCGTTGGGAATACGCAGTATTTT
TRBJ2-7	many	TRBV5-1	TRBD2	CASSLTSGRGEQYF	TGCGCCAGCAGCTTGACTAGCGGGAGGGGCGAGCAGTACTTC
TRBJ2-3	many	TRBV29-1	-	CSVEGSLEGGADTQYF	TGCAGCGTTGAAGGATCACTAGAGGGCGGAGCAGATACGCAGTATTTT
TRBJ2-2	many	TRBV2	-	CASSIPLLAGFTGELFF	TGTGCCAGCAGCATCCCATTACTAGCAGGATTCACCGGGGAGCTGTTTTTT
TRBJ2-1	many	TRBV18	-	CASSPPGGGGPYNEQFF	TGTGCCAGCTCACCACCGGGTGGAGGGGGGCCCTACAATGAGCAGTTCTTC
TRBJ2-5	many	TRBV5-1	TRBD2	CASSLTSGTETQYF	TGCGCCAGCAGCTTGACTAGCGGGACGGAGACCCAGTACTTC
TRBJ2-5	many	TRBV6-1	TRBD1	CASSEWGQGAGETQYF	TGTGCCAGCAGTGAATGGGGGCAGGGGGCCGGAGAGACCCAGTACTTC
TRBJ1-3	many	TRBV7-2	-	CASSRGRDSGNTIYF	TGTGCCAGCAGTCGAGGACGAGACTCTGGAAACACCATATATTTT
TRBJ2-7	many	TRBV5-5	-	CASSLGRDTYSYEQYF	TGTGCCAGCAGCCTTGGGCGGGACACCTACTCCTACGAGCAGTACTTC
TRBJ2-5	many	TRBV5-1	-	CASSLVRGQLQETQYF	TGCGCCAGCAGCTTGGTGCGCGGCCAGCTTCAAGAGACCCAGTACTTC
TRBJ2-7	many	TRBV29-1	-	CSVRAGATYEQYF	TGCAGCGTCCGGGCAGGAGCGACCTACGAGCAGTACTTC
TRBJ2-2	many	TRBV15	TRBD2	CATSNRAGGPGELFF	TGTGCCACCAGCAACCGAGCGGGAGGGCCCGGGGAGCTGTTTTTT
TRBJ2-3	once	TRBV5-1	TRBD2	CASSLVPFNTGGLALDTQYF	TGCGCCAGCAGCTTGGTTCCCTTTAACACCGGTGGACTAGCGCTAGATACGCAGTATTTT
TRBJ2-5	few	TRBV29-1	TRBD1	CSVPGQGEETQYF	TGCAGCGTACCGGGACAGGGAGAGGAGACCCAGTACTTC
TRBJ2-5	many	TRBV5-1	-	CASSLTQTQYF	TGCGCCAGCAGCCTGACTCAGACCCAGTACTTC
TRBJ1-2	many	TRBV6-2/TRBV6-3	TRBD1	CASRTTGGSYGYTF	TGTGCCAGCAGAACGACAGGGGGCAGCTATGGCTACACCTTC
TRBJ2-5	many	TRBV10-3	TRBD1	CAIRGQGVPQETQYF	TGTGCCATCAGGGGACAGGGGGTACCCCAAGAGACCCAGTACTTC
TRBJ2-2	many	TRBV2	TRBD2	CASERDSTGELFF	TGTGCCAGCGAGCGGGATAGCACCGGGGAGCTGTTTTTT
TRBJ1-2	many	TRBV28	-	CASSPPSGNYGYTF	TGTGCCAGCAGTCCACCCTCCGGGAACTATGGCTACACCTTC
TRBJ2-7	many	TRBV12-3/TRBV12-4	TRBD2	CASSLVRTSSGPYEQYF	TGTGCCAGCAGTTTAGTTCGGACTAGCTCGGGCCCCTACGAGCAGTACTTC
TRBJ2-1	many	TRBV6-4	-	CASSEGPGSYNEQFF	TGTGCCAGCAGTGAGGGTCCGGGCTCCTACAATGAGCAGTTCTTC
TRBJ2-2	few	TRBV12-3/TRBV12-4	-	CASSPQGTLTGELFF	TGTGCCAGCAGCCCTCAAGGGACACTCACCGGGGAGCTGTTTTTT
TRBJ2-7	many	TRBV4-2	-	CASSQVEMGVDEQYF	TGTGCCAGCAGCCAAGTCGAGATGGGCGTCGACGAGCAGTACTTC